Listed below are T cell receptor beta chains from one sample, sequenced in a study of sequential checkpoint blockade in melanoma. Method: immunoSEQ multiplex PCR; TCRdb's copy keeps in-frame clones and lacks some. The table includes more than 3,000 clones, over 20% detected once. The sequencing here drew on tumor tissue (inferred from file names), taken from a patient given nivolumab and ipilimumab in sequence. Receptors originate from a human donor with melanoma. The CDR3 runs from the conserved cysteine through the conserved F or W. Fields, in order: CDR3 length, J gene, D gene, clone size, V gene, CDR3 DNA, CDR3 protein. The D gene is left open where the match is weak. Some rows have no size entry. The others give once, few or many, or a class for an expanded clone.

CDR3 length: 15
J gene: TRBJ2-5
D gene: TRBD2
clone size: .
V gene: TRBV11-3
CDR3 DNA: TGTGCCAGCAGCTTAGAAATGGGGGGGAGAGAGACCCAGTACTTC
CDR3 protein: CASSLEMGGRETQYF

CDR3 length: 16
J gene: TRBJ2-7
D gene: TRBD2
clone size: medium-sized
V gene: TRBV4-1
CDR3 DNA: TGCGCCAGCAGCCAAGATCCCGGGGGGATCTCCTACGAGCAGTACTTC
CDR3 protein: CASSQDPGGISYEQYF

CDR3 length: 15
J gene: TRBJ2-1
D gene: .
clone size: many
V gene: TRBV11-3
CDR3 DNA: TGTGCCAGCAGCCGCCTCTCGGGCTCCTACAATGAGCAGTTCTTC
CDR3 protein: CASSRLSGSYNEQFF

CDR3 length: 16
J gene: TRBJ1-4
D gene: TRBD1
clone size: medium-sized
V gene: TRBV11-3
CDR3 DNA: TGTGCCAGCAGCTTAATTGACAGGGGAGTAGGTGAAAAACTGTTTTTT
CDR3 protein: CASSLIDRGVGEKLFF

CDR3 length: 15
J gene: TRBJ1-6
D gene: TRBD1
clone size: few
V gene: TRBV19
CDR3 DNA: TGTGCCACCACCTCTGAGGGACAGCTAAATTCACCCCTCCACTTT
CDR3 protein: CATTSEGQLNSPLHF

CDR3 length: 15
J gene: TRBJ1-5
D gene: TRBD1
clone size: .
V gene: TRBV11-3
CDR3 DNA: TGTGCCAGCAGCAGCGACAGGGGGCGCGGTCAGCCCCAGCATTTT
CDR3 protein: CASSSDRGRGQPQHF

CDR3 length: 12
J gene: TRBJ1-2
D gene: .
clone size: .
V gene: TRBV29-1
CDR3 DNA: TGCAGCGTTAATACAGGGATCTATGGCTACACCTTC
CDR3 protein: CSVNTGIYGYTF

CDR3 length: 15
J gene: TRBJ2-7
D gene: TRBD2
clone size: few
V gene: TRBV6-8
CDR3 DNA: TGTGCCAGCAGGCCATTTGGGCTAGCGGGGCGAGAGCAGTACTTC
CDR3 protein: CASRPFGLAGREQYF

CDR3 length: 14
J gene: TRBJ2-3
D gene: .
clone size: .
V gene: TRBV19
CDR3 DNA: TGTGCCAGTAGTATCATGTCAGGCCCAGATACGCAGTATTTT
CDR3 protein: CASSIMSGPDTQYF

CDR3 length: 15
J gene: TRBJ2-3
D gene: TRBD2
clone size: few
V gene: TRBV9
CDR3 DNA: TGTGCCAGCAGCGTAGGAACGGGGGGGCAAGATACGCAGTATTTT
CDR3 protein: CASSVGTGGQDTQYF

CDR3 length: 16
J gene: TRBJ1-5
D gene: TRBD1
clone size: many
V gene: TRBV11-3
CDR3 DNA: TGTGCCAGCAGCTTAGTGTCAGGGGGTGGCAATCAGCCCCAGCATTTT
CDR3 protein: CASSLVSGGGNQPQHF